What follows are 15 T cell receptor beta chains derived from one specimen sequenced in a study of shared clonotypes between healthy human individuals. This table comes from immunoSEQ multiplex PCR, and its TCRdb copy is limited to in-frame clones, with some not included. The table includes approximately 600,000 clones, around 96% detected once. Naive CD8 cells lacked CD45RO, underwent positive selection for CCR7 and left out terminally differentiated effector memory CD45RA+ cells. Sequenced: naive CD8+ T cells sorted from blood. These receptors all stem from a woman aged 30 to 39 in good health.

The J gene is TRBJ2-1, the V gene TRBV28; 9 bases align to TRBD2. Germline V gene sequence: CDR1 MDHEN, CDR2 SYDVKM. The CDR3 is 17 amino acids. With V trimmed by 6 bases and J by 2 bases, 11 bases remained unmatched. The CDR3 sequence is CASSPGPTSGAYNEQFF. The CDR3 nucleotides are TGTGCCAGCAGCCCTGGACCGACTAGCGGAGCCTACAATGAGCAGTTCTTC.

CDR3 protein: CASGQGPAEAFF. Here the CDR3 DNA reads TGTGCCAGCGGACAGGGTCCGGCTGAAGCTTTCTTT. The chain has TRBV6-5 and TRBJ1-1; TRBD1 matches 8 bases. CDR1 is MNHEY, CDR2 SVGAGI, per germline. CDR3 size: 12 residues. Germline trimming cut 8 bases from V and 6 bases from J; bases unmatched to any gene: 5.

The gene calls are TRBV9 and TRBJ2-7, with 8 bases that match TRBD1. The germline CDR1 and CDR2 sequences are SGDLS and YYNGEE. With V trimmed by 2 bases and J by 4 bases, 11 bases remained unmatched. The CDR3 spans 16 residues. CDR3 amino acids: CASSVGQGLPRYEQYF. The CDR3 DNA is TGTGCCAGCAGCGTCGGACAGGGTCTGCCGAGGTACGAGCAGTACTTC. Based on the CDR3 plus reference TRBV9 and TRBJ2-7, the full variable domain is DSGVTQTPKHLITATGQRVTLRCSPRSGDLSVYWYQQSLDQGLQFLIQYYNGEERAKGNILERFSAQQFPDLHSELNLSSLELGDSALYFCASSVGQGLPRYEQYFGPGTRLTVT.

J is TRBJ2-5 and V is TRBV5-6, with 9 bases identical to TRBD1. The CDR3 is made up of 17 amino acids. V shed 0 bases and J 3 bases; nucleotides not matched to a gene: 9. CDR1 is SGHDT, CDR2 YYEEEE, per germline. The DNA for the CDR3 is TGTGCCAGCAGCTTGGAACCCACCGGGACAGGGAAAGAGACCCAGTACTTC. This translates into CASSLEPTGTGKETQYF.

The rearrangement uses TRBV7-8 and TRBJ2-7; tentatively, D is TRBD1 or TRBD2 (5 bases each). The CDR3 covers 13 residues. Trimming removed 5 bases from V and 5 bases from J, with 13 bases in between. Germline CDR1 SGHVS, CDR2 FQNEAQ. The CDR3 bases are TGTGCCAGCAGCCATGGGACCGCCCACGAGCAGTACTTC. This sequence encodes CASSHGTAHEQYF.

The J gene is TRBJ1-2, the V gene TRBV11-2; D ambiguous. This CDR3 is 15 amino acids long. V was cut by 0 bases and J by 8 bases, with 16 bases left in between. Germline CDR1 and CDR2: SGHAT and FQNNGV. The DNA for the CDR3 is TGTGCCAGCAGCTTAGAGCTGAGCTTCTCCGTGGGCTACACCTTC. It is translated as CASSLELSFSVGYTF.

This rearrangement joins TRBV6-1 to TRBJ1-5; the D gene is possibly TRBD1 (6 bases). The CDR3 spans 15 residues. The germline V gene has CDR1 MNHNS and CDR2 SASEGT. V lost 3 bases, J lost 4 bases, and 13 bases lay in between. In nucleotides, the CDR3 is TGTGCCAGCAGTGACAACGGGGGCGTAAATCAGCCCCAGCATTTT. Protein sequence: CASSDNGGVNQPQHF.

The chain joins TRBV28 to TRBJ2-5, with 11 positions matching TRBD2. The germline gives CDR1 MDHEN, CDR2 SYDVKM. The CDR3 is 18 residues long. The ends lost 6 bases at V and 5 bases at J; junction bases unmatched: 17. CDR3 nucleotide sequence: TGTGCCAGCAGCCTGGGACTAGCGGCTCTAGGGGGCACTGAGACCCAGTACTTC. Its translation is CASSLGLAALGGTETQYF.

This clone was detected only once. The rearrangement links TRBV29-1 to TRBJ2-1, with 11 bases aligning to TRBD2. The CDR3 runs to 13 residues. CDR1 and CDR2 from the germline V gene are SQVTM and ANQGSEA. The CDR3 loop reads CSHLAGGNNEQFF. In nucleotides, the CDR3 is TGCAGTCATCTAGCGGGAGGAAACAATGAGCAGTTCTTC.

Note on this clone: This sample includes further DNA sequences coding for the same CDR3. The chain links TRBV28 to TRBJ1-5; D not resolved. This CDR3 comprises 13 residues. The germline V gene has CDR1 MDHEN and CDR2 SYDVKM. Deletions cut 6 bases from V and 0 bases from J, with 6 bases between. CDR3 in DNA: TGTGCCAGCAGGGGTTATAGCAATCAGCCCCAGCATTTT. It encodes CASRGYSNQPQHF.

Worth noting for this clone: The junction and the germline gene differ at one end; a read error may be behind it. J is TRBJ2-7 and V is TRBV6-1; 7 bases map to TRBD1. Germline values: CDR1 MNHNS, CDR2 SASEGT. This CDR3 has 13 residues. The CDR3 spells CASRGQISNEQYF. The CDR3 coding sequence is TGTGCCAGCAGGGGACAGATCTCCAACGAGCAGTACTTC.

CDR3 protein: CASSGEDRQETQYF. CDR3 DNA sequence: TGTGCCAGCAGCGGGGAGGACAGGCAAGAGACCCAGTACTTC. The chain couples TRBV5-4 to TRBJ2-5, with a tentative D call TRBD1 (7 bases). With 4 bases removed from V and 2 bases from J, the gap between germline ends came to 12 bases. From germline, CDR1 is SGHNT and CDR2 YYREEE (reference sequence). The CDR3 spans 14 residues. Together with reference TRBV5-4 and TRBJ2-5, the CDR3 gives the full variable domain: ETGVTQSPTHLIKTRGQQVTLRCSSQSGHNTVSWYQQALGQGPQFIFQYYREEENGRGNFPPRFSGLQFPNYSSELNVNALELDDSALYLCASSGEDRQETQYFGPGTRLLVL.

The J gene is TRBJ1-2, the V gene TRBV27; 8 bases agree with TRBD1. CDR3 length equals 15 residues. V was pared by 0 bases and J by 8 bases, with 8 bases of the junction left unmatched. CDR1 is MNHEY, CDR2 SMNVEV, per germline (reference sequence). The CDR3 bases are TGTGCCAGCAGTTTATCGGGGCAGGGGGCGAGAGGCTACACCTTC. Amino acids: CASSLSGQGARGYTF.

The CDR3 protein is CASSGETEEFSGNTIYF. In nucleotides, the CDR3 is TGTGCCAGCAGCGGGGAAACAGAGGAGTTCTCTGGAAACACCATATATTTT. V usage is TRBV5-8 and J usage is TRBJ1-3; D is unclear. CDR1 and CDR2 from the germline V gene are SGHTS and YDEGEE. The CDR3 length is 17 residues. Trimming shortened V by 4 bases and J by 0 bases, and 17 bases separated the two germline ends. The full variable domain, completed using reference TRBV5-8 and TRBJ1-3, is EAGVTQSPTHLIKTRGQQATLRCSPISGHTSVYWYQQALGLGLQFLLWYDEGEERNRGNFPPRFSGRQFPNYSSELNVNALELEDSALYLCASSGETEEFSGNTIYFGEGSWLTVV.

CDR3 coding DNA: TGTGCCAGCAGGTCCGCGGGCTCTGGAAACACCATATATTTT. It encodes CASRSAGSGNTIYF. The chain employs TRBV6-5 and TRBJ1-3; D remains ambiguous. The ends were cut back, 6 bases at V and 0 bases at J, with 9 bases in the middle. This CDR3 is 14 amino acids long. Germline V CDR1 and CDR2: MNHEY, SVGAGI.